Presented here are 10 T cell receptor beta chains from one specimen sequenced in a study of CD8 T cells in Susac syndrome (dated by TCRdb to 2018 to 2020). The library came from the immunoSEQ multiplex PCR assay. RNA was extracted using the RNeasy kit, and about 0.45 to 1 microgram was reverse transcribed with random hexamers. TCRdb reprocessing: public reads trimmed at Q25 with fastp, clones called with MiXCR, in-frame beta chains kept. Every distinct CDR3 protein forms one entry, paired with its most common genes and DNA. Recorded for this sample are 100,000 to 150,000 distinct CDR3 sequences; approximately 95% of them occurred a single time. The ten largest clones take up roughly 0.31% of the sample. The sample consisted of CD8+ T cells from PBMCs. Every receptor here comes from a human donor with multiple sclerosis.

V usage is TRBV13 and J usage is TRBJ2-7; 7 bases agree with TRBD1. The junction had 4 bases not matched to a gene; V was cut back by 5 bases and J by 3 bases. The CDR3 consists of 13 residues. The germline gives CDR1 PRHDT, CDR2 FYEKMQ (reference sequence). CDR3 coding DNA: TGTGCCAGCAGCCAGGGACAGAACTACGAGCAGTACGTC. It encodes CASSQGQNYEQYV.

The chain has TRBV10-2 and TRBJ1-5, with D unclear. Germline lookup yields CDR1 WSHSY and CDR2 SAAADI. The CDR3 spans 12 residues. V lost 4 bases and J 6 bases, leaving 7 bases between the germline ends. CDR3 bases: TGCGCCAGCAGTGTTGGGCTTCAGCCCCAGCATTTT. As protein: CASSVGLQPQHF.

The chain joins TRBV19 to TRBJ1-5; 7 nucleotides agree with TRBD1. Trimming at V came to 5 bases and at J to 2 bases, leaving 6 bases not matched to a gene. CDR1 is LNHDA, CDR2 SQIVND, per germline (reference sequence). This CDR3 has 15 amino acids. The CDR3 reads CASSPTGVGNQPQHF. In DNA, the CDR3 is TGTGCCAGTAGTCCTACAGGGGTGGGCAATCAGCCCCAGCATTTT.

The chain employs TRBV5-6 and TRBJ2-2, with D uncertain. Germline V gene data show CDR1 as SGHDT and CDR2 as YYEEEE. V was trimmed by 5 bases and J by 6 bases, leaving 11 bases between them. CDR3 size: 13 residues. This chain's CDR3 is CASSAEIPGELFF. The CDR3 DNA is TGTGCCAGCAGTGCGGAAATCCCCGGGGAGCTGTTTTTT.

The chain joins TRBV9 to TRBJ2-6; D gene unclear. In germline, CDR1 is SGDLS, CDR2 YYNGEE. CDR3 length equals 15 residues. The V end was cut by 0 bases, the J end by 6 bases, with 10 bases between. The CDR3 sequence: CASSVDPDLANVLTF. In DNA, the CDR3 is TGTGCCAGCAGCGTAGATCCAGATCTGGCCAACGTCCTGACTTTC.

The rearrangement links TRBV20-1 to TRBJ1-5; 8 bases match TRBD1. V shed 3 bases and J 4 bases; nucleotides not matched to a gene: 8. The germline gives CDR1 DFQATT, CDR2 SNEGSKA (reference sequence). There are 15 residues in the CDR3. CDR3 coding DNA: TGCAGTGCTAGGGGGGGGACAGGATCGAATCAGCCCCAGCATTTT. As protein: CSARGGTGSNQPQHF.

The gene calls are TRBV29-1 and TRBJ2-3; tentatively, D is TRBD2 (5 bases). The V end lost 1 base, the J end lost 5 bases, and 10 bases lay between the germline ends. Germline loops: CDR1 SQVTM, CDR2 ANQGSEA. The CDR3 contains 13 residues. CDR3 region: CSVEGLAGDTQYF. CDR3 bases: TGCAGCGTTGAAGGTCTAGCAGGAGATACGCAGTATTTT.

The rearrangement uses TRBV28 and TRBJ1-3; D is perhaps TRBD1 (5 bases). The ends were cut back, 5 bases at V and 0 bases at J, with 11 bases in the middle. The CDR3 extends over 15 amino acids. Germline values: CDR1 MDHEN, CDR2 SYDVKM. The CDR3 is CASSPRTSSGNTIYF. The CDR3 region has the DNA TGTGCCAGCAGTCCCCGGACAAGCTCTGGAAACACCATATATTTT. The full variable domain, rest sourced from reference TRBV28 and TRBJ1-3, is DVKVTQSSRYLVKRTGEKVFLECVQDMDHENMFWYRQDPGLGLRLIYFSYDVKMKEKGDIPEGYSVSREKKERFSLILESASTNQTSMYLCASSPRTSSGNTIYFGEGSWLTVV.

The chain is built from TRBV28 and TRBJ1-2; 7 bases match TRBD1. From germline, CDR1 is MDHEN and CDR2 SYDVKM. Trimming at V came to 7 bases and at J to 5 bases, leaving 4 bases not matched to a gene. The CDR3 length is 12 residues. The CDR3 reads CASKPRGYGYTF. The CDR3 DNA follows: TGTGCCAGCAAGCCCAGGGGGTATGGCTACACCTTC.

The V gene is TRBV11-2, the J gene TRBJ2-2, with 12 bases aligning to TRBD2. Germline CDR1 reads SGHAT; CDR2 reads FQNNGV. The CDR3 contains 20 residues. After removal of 1 base from V and 2 bases from J, the junction contained 11 bases not matched to a gene. The CDR3 region is CASSLVTDLAGGPNTGELFF. CDR3 DNA: TGTGCCAGCAGCTTAGTAACAGATCTAGCGGGAGGGCCAAACACCGGGGAGCTGTTTTTT. The full variable domain, with the rest looked up from reference TRBV11-2 and TRBJ2-2, is EAGVAQSPRYKIIEKRQSVAFWCNPISGHATLYWYQQILGQGPKLLIQFQNNGVVDDSQLPKDRFSAERLKGVDSTLKIQPAKLEDSAVYLCASSLVTDLAGGPNTGELFFGEGSRLTVL.